The rows below give T cell receptor beta chains drawn from one sample of a study of shared clonotypes between healthy human individuals. The protocol was immunoSEQ multiplex PCR, while the TCRdb copy is restricted to in-frame clones and leaves out a portion. Among under 1,100,000 clones listed, around three quarters were seen once. The sample consisted of memory CD4+ T cells from PBMCs. The receptors here all came from a man between 18 and 35 years old in good health. Some clones in this sample may be carry-over from other donors' samples. Each CDR3 is given with its conserved first and last residue. Fields, in order: D gene, J gene, V gene, clone size, CDR3 DNA, CDR3 protein. The D gene is left open where the match is weak. The size of a clone is reported for some rows only, either as once, few or many, or as a class for expanded clones.

>TRBD2|TRBJ2-2|TRBV5-1|NA
TGCGCCAGCAGCCTGGGGACTAGTGGCCCCGGGGAGCTGTTTTTT
CASSLGTSGPGELFF
>NA|TRBJ1-2|TRBV19|NA
TGTGCCAGTATGGGGGGAGTTGTCTACACCTTC
CASMGGVVYTF
>NA|TRBJ2-4|TRBV7-8|NA
TGTGCCAGCAGCTTAGGCCCTGTGTGGGGAGGAATTAAAAACATTCAGTACTTC
CASSLGPVWGGIKNIQYF
>NA|TRBJ2-1|TRBV7-2|NA
TGTGCCAGCAGCTTAAAGTTGGTAGGGGGCAATGAGCAGTTCTTC
CASSLKLVGGNEQFF
>TRBD2|TRBJ2-7|TRBV28|once
TGTGCCAGCAGTTCAACCTCGAGCGGGAGGCTCGAGCAGTACTTC
CASSSTSSGRLEQYF
>NA|TRBJ2-5|TRBV12-5|NA
TGTGCTAGTGGTTCGTACAGGGAAAAGTACTTC
CASGSYREKYF
>TRBD2|TRBJ2-1|TRBV5-3|few
TGTGCCAGAAGCTTGGCAACGTTTCTAGCGGGAGGGGTAAATGAGCAGTTCTTC
CARSLATFLAGGVNEQFF
>TRBD1|TRBJ2-7|TRBV18|NA
TGTGCCAGCTCACCGCAGACAGGGGGTCTCTACGAGCAGTACTTC
CASSPQTGGLYEQYF
>NA|TRBJ2-1|TRBV5-4|NA
TGTGCCAGCAGCCCCCCCCCGAACCCCAGCAATGAGCAGTTCTTC
CASSPPPNPSNEQFF
>TRBD1|TRBJ1-1|TRBV29-1|NA
TGCAGCGCGTACGACAGGGGGAACACTGAAGCTTTCTTT
CSAYDRGNTEAFF
>NA|TRBJ1-1|TRBV4-3|NA
TGCGCCAGCAGCCAAGGTCGTGTCGATAACACTGAAGCTTTCTTT
CASSQGRVDNTEAFF
>NA|TRBJ2-5|TRBV28|few
TGTGCCAGCAGTTTAACGGAGACCCAGTACTTC
CASSLTETQYF
>NA|TRBJ2-3|TRBV2|NA
TGTGCCAGCACCCCGGACAACACAGATACGCAGTATTTT
CASTPDNTDTQYF
>NA|TRBJ1-2|TRBV2|NA
TGTGCCAGCAGCGACCTGGACCCAGGCTATGGCTACACCTTC
CASSDLDPGYGYTF
>NA|TRBJ2-2|TRBV28|NA
TGTGCCAGCAGTTACCCCCCCCGGGACCTCAACACCGGGGAGCTGTTTTTT
CASSYPPRDLNTGELFF
>NA|TRBJ1-2|TRBV28|NA
TGTGCCAGCAGCATCAGTGGCCGCATTTGGGGCTACACCTTC
CASSISGRIWGYTF
>NA|TRBJ2-1|TRBV5-6|NA
TGTGCCAGCAGCTCCCTGGGTTTCAGCTACAATGAGCAGTTCTTC
CASSSLGFSYNEQFF
>TRBD1|TRBJ2-3|TRBV28|NA
TGTGCCAGCAGTCCAGGACAGGGAATCACAGATACGCAGTATTTT
CASSPGQGITDTQYF
>NA|TRBJ2-7|TRBV18|few
TGTGCCAGCTCAACCGGGACCCCAGTCGAGCAGTACTTC
CASSTGTPVEQYF
>NA|TRBJ2-3|TRBV4-3|NA
TGCGCCAGCAGCCAAGATTTGGGAGATACGCAGTATTTT
CASSQDLGDTQYF
>NA|TRBJ2-7|TRBV5-1|NA
TGCGCCAGCAGCTTGGCGGGAAACGAGCAGTACTTC
CASSLAGNEQYF
>NA|TRBJ1-5|TRBV19|NA
TGTGCCAGTAGCCGGACCCGCTCGGATGGCAATCAGCCCCAGCATTTT
CASSRTRSDGNQPQHF
>TRBD2|TRBJ2-5|TRBV9|NA
TGTGCCAGCAGCGTAGTGGGTAGCGGGAACGGAGAGACCCAGTACTTC
CASSVVGSGNGETQYF
>NA|TRBJ2-3|TRBV29-1|NA
TGCAGCGTTGAAGTATGGGGGGCATCGGATACGCAGTATTTT
CSVEVWGASDTQYF
>NA|TRBJ1-1|TRBV29-1|few
TGCAGCGTTGCGTTTTCAGGGAATGGGAGAGCTTTCTTT
CSVAFSGNGRAFF
>NA|TRBJ2-1|TRBV27|NA
TGTGCCAGCAGTTCTAGGGGCTCCTACAATGAGCAGTTCTTC
CASSSRGSYNEQFF
>NA|TRBJ2-7|TRBV2|few
TGTGCCAGCAGTGAATTTCAGGGATCTCAGCAGTACTTC
CASSEFQGSQQYF
>NA|TRBJ1-1|TRBV5-4|NA
TGTGCCAGCAGCGCAGGGATAGGAGATACTGAAGCTTTCTTT
CASSAGIGDTEAFF
>NA|TRBJ2-7|TRBV11-2|NA
TGTGCCAGCAGCTTAGTCCCTGGGTATGGGTACGAGCAGTACTTC
CASSLVPGYGYEQYF
>NA|TRBJ2-2|TRBV5-1|NA
TGCGCCAGCAGCTTGGTTGGCCCGAACACCGGGGAGCTGTTTTTT
CASSLVGPNTGELFF
>TRBD1|TRBJ2-7|TRBV4-3|NA
TGCGCCAGCAGCCAAGGGCCGGGACAGGGGCTACCATCCTACGAGCAGTACTTC
CASSQGPGQGLPSYEQYF
>TRBD2|TRBJ2-5|TRBV5-1|NA
TGCGCCAGCAGCCCTATAGCGGGGGGACCAGAGACCCAGTACTTC
CASSPIAGGPETQYF
>NA|TRBJ2-7|TRBV10-3|NA
TGTGCCATCAGTGAGTCTATCTACGAGCAGTACTTC
CAISESIYEQYF
>TRBD1|TRBJ2-1|TRBV29-1|NA
TGCAGCGCGAGCCCCGCCAGGGGGCCCTACAATGAGCAGTTCTTC
CSASPARGPYNEQFF
>NA|TRBJ1-1|TRBV6-6|NA
TGTGCCAGCACCACGACATCTGGGAACACTGAAGCTTTCTTT
CASTTTSGNTEAFF